These 12 T cell receptor beta chains were all obtained from the same sample, sequenced in a study of CD8 T cells in Susac syndrome. RNA amounts of about 0.45 to 1 ug underwent reverse transcription with random hexamers. TCRdb ran MiXCR on the immunoSEQ multiplex PCR reads and lists one entry per CDR3 protein. The table lists 160,000 or so distinct CDR3 sequences, around 94% of them singletons. Material for sequencing was CD4+ T cells from PBMCs. The receptors originated from a human donor with multiple sclerosis.

This clonotype appeared a single time. The V gene is TRBV3-1, the J gene TRBJ2-1, with D unresolved. The CDR3 spans 13 residues. V dropped 0 bases and J dropped 9 bases, with 9 bases sitting between them. Germline lookup yields CDR1 LGHDT and CDR2 YNNKEL (reference sequence). The CDR3 loop is CASSQEIHSEQFF. CDR3 bases: TGTGCCAGCAGCCAAGAGATCCACAGTGAGCAGTTCTTC.

The chain uses TRBV4-3 and TRBJ2-7, with 8 bases aligning to TRBD1. CDR1 LGHNA and CDR2 YSLEER come from the germline V gene. The V segment lost 1 base and the J segment 1 base; nucleotides outside the gene matches: 12. The CDR3 contains 18 residues. CDR3 sequence (DNA): TGCGCCAGCAGCCAAGGTCCGTCGCTCCAGGGGGCGTCCTACGAGCAGTACTTC. The encoded protein is CASSQGPSLQGASYEQYF.

This sequence joins TRBV6-2 or TRBV6-3 and TRBJ2-6, with TRBD1 matching over 9 bases. The CDR3 length is 18 residues. Trimming took 1 base from V and 4 from J; bases not matched to a gene: 8. Per the germline V gene, CDR1 is MNHEY and CDR2 is SVGEGT. CDR3 nucleotide sequence: TGTGCCAGCAGTTACTGGGGACAGGGACAAGTAGGGGCCAACGTCCTGACTTTC. Protein: CASSYWGQGQVGANVLTF.

The chain uses TRBV3-1 and TRBJ1-3; tentative D call: TRBD1 (5 bases). This CDR3 has 15 residues. V was pared by 4 bases and J by 1 base, with 11 bases between. Germline V gives CDR1 LGHDT, CDR2 YNNKEL (reference sequence). CDR3 region: CASSRDSASGNTIYF. CDR3 DNA sequence: TGTGCCAGCAGCCGAGACAGTGCATCTGGAAACACCATATATTTT.

The V and J genes are TRBV29-1 and TRBJ2-7; D uncertain. This CDR3 has 14 amino acids. Germline lookup yields CDR1 SQVTM and CDR2 ANQGSEA. CDR3 bases: TGCAGATTTGTCGCCCAGGCGAGCTCCTACGAGCAGTACTTC. Translated, it gives CRFVAQASSYEQYF.

The rearrangement uses TRBV6-6 and TRBJ2-7; D gene unclear. The CDR3 consists of 12 residues. Germline V gene sequence: CDR1 MNHNY, CDR2 SVGAGI (reference sequence). V was pared by 0 bases and J by 11 bases, with 11 bases between. The DNA for the CDR3 is TGTGCCAGCAGTTACTCGAATAGAGAAAAGTACTTC. The encoded protein is CASSYSNREKYF.

The V and J genes are TRBV3-1 and TRBJ2-7; 7 bases match TRBD1. Germline lookup yields CDR1 LGHDT and CDR2 YNNKEL (reference sequence). The CDR3 sequence is 14 residues long. V trimming: 2 bases; J trimming: 3 bases; junction bases outside the gene matches: 4. The DNA of the CDR3 is TGTGCCAGCAGCCAACGGGACAGTTACTACGAGCAGTACTTC. It translates to CASSQRDSYYEQYF.

The V and J genes are TRBV28 and TRBJ2-1; D possibly corresponds to TRBD1 (6 bases). V lost 8 bases, J lost 5 bases, and 13 bases lay in between. There are 13 residues in the CDR3. Germline V gene sequence: CDR1 MDHEN, CDR2 SYDVKM. The CDR3 DNA reads as TGTGCCAGCCGGCAGGGGTCGAACAATGAGCAGTTCTTC. Protein sequence: CASRQGSNNEQFF.

The rearrangement links TRBV7-2 to TRBJ1-2; D is unresolved. This CDR3 has 14 residues. Trimming cost V 5 bases and J 8 bases, with 18 bases left between them. Per the germline V gene, CDR1 is SGHTA and CDR2 is FQGNSA. The CDR3 DNA reads TGTGCCAGCAGCCCGACGCCCCCCTCTCGGGGCTACACCTTC. It is translated as CASSPTPPSRGYTF. The full variable domain, rest sourced from reference TRBV7-2 and TRBJ1-2, is GAGVSQSPSNKVTEKGKDVELRCDPISGHTALYWYRQSLGQGLEFLIYFQGNSAPDKSGLPSDRFSAERTGGSVSTLTIQRTQQEDSAVYLCASSPTPPSRGYTFGSGTRLTVV.

V is TRBV6-6 and J is TRBJ2-7; 7 bases map to TRBD2. Germline V gene lookup returns CDR1 MNHNY and CDR2 SVGAGI (reference sequence). The junction had 10 bases not matched to a gene; V was cut back by 6 bases and J by 2 bases. This CDR3 is built from 15 residues. The CDR3 DNA sequence: TGTGCCAGCAGCCTCTCCGGGACTACTGCCTACGAGCAGTACTTC. Translation: CASSLSGTTAYEQYF.

This sequence joins TRBV19 and TRBJ1-2, with a possible D match to TRBD1 (5 bases). The V gene's germline CDR1 is LNHDA and CDR2 SQIVND (reference sequence). The CDR3 consists of 14 residues. V lost 6 bases to trimming and J lost 7 bases, with 18 bases between them. The CDR3 region is CASSSSGLQGGYTF. The CDR3 bases are TGTGCCAGTAGCTCTTCGGGACTCCAGGGTGGCTACACCTTC.

This sequence joins TRBV6-5 and TRBJ2-2; perhaps TRBD1 as D (8 bases). The CDR3 loop spans 14 amino acids. The V end was cut by 6 bases, the J end by 7 bases, with 15 bases between. Germline V CDR1 and CDR2: MNHEY, SVGAGI. The CDR3 region is CASSLTGGDGELFF. In DNA form, the CDR3 reads TGTGCCAGCAGCCTAACAGGGGGGGACGGGGAGCTGTTTTTT.